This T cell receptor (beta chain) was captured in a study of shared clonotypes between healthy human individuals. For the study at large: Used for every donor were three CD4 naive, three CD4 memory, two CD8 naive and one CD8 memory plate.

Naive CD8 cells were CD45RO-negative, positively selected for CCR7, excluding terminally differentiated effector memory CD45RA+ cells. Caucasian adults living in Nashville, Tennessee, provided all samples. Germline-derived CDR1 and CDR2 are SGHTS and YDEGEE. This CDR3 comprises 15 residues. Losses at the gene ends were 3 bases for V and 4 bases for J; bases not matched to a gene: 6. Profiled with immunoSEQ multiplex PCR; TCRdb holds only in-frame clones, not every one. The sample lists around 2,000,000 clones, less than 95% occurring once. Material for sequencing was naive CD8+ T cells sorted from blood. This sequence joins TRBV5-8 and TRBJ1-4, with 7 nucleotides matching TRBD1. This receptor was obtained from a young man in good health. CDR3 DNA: TGTGCCAGCAGCTATTTGACAGGGATTAATGAAAAACTGTTTTTT. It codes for CASSYLTGINEKLFF.